Presented here are 20 T cell receptor beta chains from one specimen sequenced in a study of PD-1 blockade in classical Hodgkin lymphoma. Brentuximab vedotin exposure varied among the patients, all of whom had relapsed after autologous stem cell transplantation. Data came from immunoSEQ multiplex PCR; TCRdb stores just in-frame clones and leaves some out. Found here are 20,000 to 25,000 clones, approximately 78% of them singletons; the top ten hold approximately 7.9%. Sequencing was performed on peripheral blood mononuclear cells (PBMCs), taken before the second cycle of nivolumab. The receptors shown here come from a human donor with classical Hodgkin lymphoma.

The V call is TRBV7-9, the J call TRBJ2-7; D gene ambiguous. The CDR3 is made up of 12 amino acids. Trimming removed 5 bases from V and 5 bases from J, with 10 bases in between. CDR1 SEHNR and CDR2 FQNEAQ come from the germline V gene (reference sequence). CDR3 DNA: TGTGCCAGCAGCCGACTGCAGGACGAGCAGTACTTC. Translated, it gives CASSRLQDEQYF.

The DNA for the CDR3 is TGTGCCAGCAGCTTAGGAACCGGGAGTTTCGTGACCCAGTACTTC. Protein sequence: CASSLGTGSFVTQYF. This chain joins TRBV7-9 and TRBJ2-5; D might be TRBD2 (6 bases). V was clipped by 1 base and J by 7 bases, with 16 bases between them. This CDR3 contains 15 residues. Germline V lookup: CDR1 SEHNR, CDR2 FQNEAQ (reference sequence).

This chain joins TRBV27 and TRBJ2-7, with 9 bases aligning to TRBD1. This CDR3 is 15 amino acids long. J gave up 4 bases and V 6 bases, and 10 bases lay outside the gene matches. Germline CDR1 is MNHEY and CDR2 is SMNVEV (reference sequence). The CDR3 reads CASRRPGQGKYEQYF. DNA of the CDR3: TGTGCCAGCAGGCGTCCGGGACAGGGTAAATACGAGCAGTACTTC.

V usage is TRBV7-8 and J usage is TRBJ2-2; possibly TRBD1 for D (5 bases). The CDR3 contains 14 residues. Germline V gene data show CDR1 as SGHVS and CDR2 as FQNEAQ. Deletions cut 1 base from V and 6 bases from J, with 9 bases between. CDR3 in DNA: TGTGCCAGCAGCTTAGGCAGGGTGCCCGGGGAGCTGTTTTTT. It codes for CASSLGRVPGELFF.

This chain uses TRBV7-6 with TRBJ2-2, with 7 bases fitting TRBD1. Trimming took 1 base from V and 6 from J; bases not matched to a gene: 11. CDR1 and CDR2 from the germline V gene are SGHVS and FNYEAQ. The CDR3 length is 17 residues. CDR3 sequence reads: CASSLVGRGGRAGELFF. DNA of the CDR3: TGTGCCAGCAGCTTAGTAGGGCGAGGGGGCAGAGCCGGGGAGCTGTTTTTT.

This chain joins TRBV4-2 and TRBJ2-5; unclear D gene. The CDR3 covers 14 residues. Germline CDR1 is LGHNA and CDR2 is YNFKEQ. V gave up 3 bases and J gave up 3 bases, with 11 bases separating them. The CDR3 sequence: CASSHQFGEETQYF. Written as DNA, the CDR3 is TGTGCCAGCAGCCACCAGTTTGGGGAAGAGACCCAGTACTTC.

The V gene is TRBV5-6, the J gene TRBJ2-3; D ambiguous. The CDR3 runs 16 residues. V lost 1 base and J lost 0, with 12 bases in between. CDR1 SGHDT and CDR2 YYEEEE come from the germline V gene. The CDR3 sequence: CASSLLTSSSTDTQYF. The CDR3 region has the DNA TGTGCCAGCAGCTTGCTTACCAGTTCTAGCACAGATACGCAGTATTTT.

Only one count was recorded for this clone. This chain links TRBV6-4 with TRBJ1-2, with 7 nucleotides matching TRBD1. Germline trimming cut 6 bases from V and 11 bases from J; bases unmatched to any gene: 15. The CDR3 extends over 14 amino acids. Germline values: CDR1 MRHNA, CDR2 SNTAGT. DNA of the CDR3: TGTGCCAGCAGAGCCTCAGGGACAGTCGTGGAATACACCTTC. Its protein product is CASRASGTVVEYTF.

This rearrangement joins TRBV5-5 to TRBJ1-5; D is undetermined. Per the germline V gene, CDR1 is SGHKS and CDR2 is YYEKEE (reference sequence). The germline V and J ends were trimmed by 1 base and 4 bases, with 9 bases remaining between them. This CDR3 is 14 amino acids long. As DNA, the CDR3 is TGTGCCAGCAGCTTGAGGGCAGAAAATCAGCCCCAGCATTTT. The encoded protein is CASSLRAENQPQHF. The full variable domain, its missing parts supplied by reference TRBV5-5 and TRBJ1-5, is DAGVTQSPTHLIKTRGQQVTLRCSPISGHKSVSWYQQVLGQGPQFIFQYYEKEERGRGNFPDRFSARQFPNYSSELNVNALLLGDSALYLCASSLRAENQPQHFGDGTRLSIL.

The chain recombines TRBV6-6 with TRBJ1-2, with unresolved D. Germline CDR1 and CDR2: MNHNY and SVGAGI (reference sequence). CDR3 length: 11 amino acids. V was shortened by 2 bases and J by 6 bases, with 4 bases between the two germline ends. CDR3 protein: CASSYIDGYTF. CDR3 nucleotides: TGTGCCAGCAGTTACATCGATGGCTACACCTTC.

The J gene is TRBJ2-1, the V gene TRBV23-1; D is perhaps TRBD1 (6 bases). TRBV23-1 is an ORF; its function is uncertain. Trimming took off 0 bases at V and 3 bases at J, with 12 bases between the two ends. The CDR3 runs 16 residues. CDR3 in amino acids: CASSQSKTGNYNEQFF. The CDR3 DNA reads as TGCGCCAGCAGTCAATCGAAAACAGGGAACTACAATGAGCAGTTCTTC.

The V gene is TRBV11-2, the J gene TRBJ2-7; 12 bases are shared with TRBD2. V was pared by 5 bases and J by 1 base, with 3 bases of the junction left unmatched. The CDR3 consists of 15 residues. Germline loops: CDR1 SGHAT, CDR2 FQNNGV. CDR3 in amino acids: CASSRTSGGSYEQYF. In DNA form, the CDR3 reads TGTGCCAGCAGCCGAACTAGCGGGGGGTCCTACGAGCAGTACTTC.

The chain recombines TRBV7-2 with TRBJ2-7; 9 bases fit TRBD1. Germline CDR1 reads SGHTA; CDR2 reads FQGNSA. The J segment lost 6 bases and the V segment lost 5 bases, leaving 5 bases of the junction unmatched. The CDR3 spans 13 residues. The CDR3 sequence is CASSRDRVSEQYF. The CDR3, as DNA: TGTGCCAGCAGCCGGGACAGGGTCTCCGAGCAGTACTTC. The complete variable domain, with remaining parts taken from reference TRBV7-2 and TRBJ2-7, reads GAGVSQSPSNKVTEKGKDVELRCDPISGHTALYWYRQSLGQGLEFLIYFQGNSAPDKSGLPSDRFSAERTGGSVSTLTIQRTQQEDSAVYLCASSRDRVSEQYFGPGTRLTVT.

The table lists this clone with a few counts. This rearrangement joins TRBV4-2 to TRBJ1-1, with D uncertain. The CDR3 sequence is 12 residues long. V was pared by 5 bases and J by 8 bases, with 12 bases between. CDR1 is LGHNA, CDR2 YNFKEQ, per germline. In DNA, the CDR3 is TGTGCCAGCAGCTCCAACCGGAACGAAGCTTTCTTT. Its translation is CASSSNRNEAFF.

The rearrangement uses TRBV6-6 and TRBJ1-5, with D hard to call. V lost 0 bases to trimming and J lost 5 bases, with 2 bases between them. This CDR3 is built from 12 residues. The germline CDR1 and CDR2 sequences are MNHNY and SVGAGI (reference sequence). The CDR3 sequence: CASSYSDQPQHF. The CDR3 region has the DNA TGTGCCAGCAGTTACTCAGATCAGCCCCAGCATTTT.

The gene calls are TRBV11-3 and TRBJ2-6; tentative D call: TRBD1 (6 bases). The CDR3 has 15 amino acids. Germline V gene sequence: CDR1 SGHNT, CDR2 YENEEA. Trimming removed 8 bases at V and 0 bases at J, with 11 bases between. CDR3 nucleotide sequence: TGTGCCAGCGCGGACAGAACCTCTGGGGCCAACGTCCTGACTTTC. Translated, it gives CASADRTSGANVLTF.

The V and J genes are TRBV11-2 and TRBJ2-3; D not certain. CDR3 length: 18 amino acids. V was shortened by 1 base and J by 4 bases, with 21 bases between the two germline ends. Germline V gives CDR1 SGHAT, CDR2 FQNNGV. CDR3 bases: TGTGCCAGCAGCTTAGGGAGCGTTCTAGTAGTACGTCCAGATACGCAGTATTTT. Its protein is CASSLGSVLVVRPDTQYF.

In the case of this clone: A clone one base away is much larger, so this may be a read error. The chain uses TRBV4-2 and TRBJ1-2; possibly TRBD1 for D (5 bases). Germline V gene sequence: CDR1 LGHNA, CDR2 YNFKEQ. The ends were cut back, 4 bases at V and 6 bases at J, with 15 bases in the middle. The CDR3 covers 14 residues. DNA for the CDR3: TGTGCCAGCAGCCCAGCCGGTGGGGGGGATGGCTACACCTTC. It specifies CASSPAGGGDGYTF.

The chain employs TRBV5-1 and TRBJ2-2; D assignment may be TRBD1 or TRBD2 (7 bases each). Trimming stripped 6 bases from V and 4 bases from J, with 13 bases between. CDR3 length: 14 residues. Germline CDR1 and CDR2: SGHRS and YFSETQ. Here the CDR3 reads CASTGGQFTGELFF. CDR3 sequence (DNA): TGCGCCAGCACGGGGGGACAGTTCACCGGGGAGCTGTTTTTT.

This clone appeared once. This rearrangement joins TRBV7-9 to TRBJ1-2; 9 positions match TRBD1. Germline-derived CDR1 and CDR2 are SEHNR and FQNEAQ (reference sequence). V was clipped by 5 bases and J by 7 bases; unmatched bases: 2. This CDR3 spans 12 amino acids. CDR3 DNA sequence: TGTGCCAGCAGCCCGGGACAGGGTGGCTACACCTTC. Translation: CASSPGQGGYTF.